Sequencing of this T cell receptor beta chain was carried out in a study of CD8 T cells in ankylosing spondylitis. Quantitative barcoded 5'-RACE was used to prepare TCR beta libraries. Each CDR3 protein is one row after TCRdb ran MiXCR on the 5' RACE reads. The table records some 71,000 distinct CDR3 sequences, 5.3% of them present only once. This clonotype showed up many times. Its antigen is unidentified. Germline CDR1 reads SGHRS; CDR2 reads YFSETQ. The CDR3 runs to 15 residues. Trimming left V 2 bases short and J 8 bases short, with 14 bases between. Overall study findings and caveats: There was a TCR beta motif, made of several highly homologous variants, that appeared characteristic of ankylosing spondylitis blood. Disease-linked clones bore a CD8+ phenotype, appearing relatively rarely in peripheral blood. Reportedly, matched ankylosing spondylitis synovial fluid was significantly enriched for disease-linked clones.

V is TRBV5-1 and J is TRBJ2-6; D is ambiguous. The sequencing input was blood, either unsorted or a sorted T cell fraction (not recorded which). This TCR was recovered from a male donor with ankylosing spondylitis or in good health (not recorded which). CDR3 sequence: CASSFGPAVSNVLTF. CDR3 sequence (DNA): TGCGCCAGCAGCTTCGGACCGGCGGTGTCCAACGTCCTGACTTTC.